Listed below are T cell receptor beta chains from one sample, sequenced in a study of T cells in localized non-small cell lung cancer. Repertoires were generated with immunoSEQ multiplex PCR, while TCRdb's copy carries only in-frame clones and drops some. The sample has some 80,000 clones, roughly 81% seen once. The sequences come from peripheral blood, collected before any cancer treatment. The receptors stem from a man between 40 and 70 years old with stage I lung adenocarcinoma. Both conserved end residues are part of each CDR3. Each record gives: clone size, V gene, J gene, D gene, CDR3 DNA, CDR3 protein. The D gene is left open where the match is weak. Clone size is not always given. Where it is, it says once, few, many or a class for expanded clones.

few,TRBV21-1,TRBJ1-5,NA,TGTGCCAGCACCCAAGGTGGGGATAGCAATCAGCCCCAGCATTTT,CASTQGGDSNQPQHF
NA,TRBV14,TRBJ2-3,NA,TGTGCCAGCAGCCAAGCAGGGCAGAGCGGTACGCAGTATTTT,CASSQAGQSGTQYF
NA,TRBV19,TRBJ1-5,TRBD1,TGTGCCAGTAGTACCGGACCAGACAGGGCCATCAATCAGCCCCAGCATTTT,CASSTGPDRAINQPQHF
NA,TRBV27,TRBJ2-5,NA,TGTGCCAGCAGGAGCCTCGGACGCTCCCGGGCGGGCGAGACCCAGTACTTC,CASRSLGRSRAGETQYF
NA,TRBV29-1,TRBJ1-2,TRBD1,TGCAGCGGCCTGGACAGGGCGCGCTATGGCTACACCTTC,CSGLDRARYGYTF
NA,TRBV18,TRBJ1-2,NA,TGTGCCAGCTCACCAGGGGGTGGAGGCTACACCTTC,CASSPGGGGYTF
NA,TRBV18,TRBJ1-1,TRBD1,TGTGCCAGCTCACCAATGTCCGGGACAGGTGATAACACTGAAGCTTTCTTT,CASSPMSGTGDNTEAFF
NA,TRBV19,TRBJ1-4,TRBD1,TGTGCCAGTAGCTTAGCTCCGTGGACAGGGGTAGGAAAACTGTTTTTT,CASSLAPWTGVGKLFF
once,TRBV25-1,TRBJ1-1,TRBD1,TGTGCCAGCAGTGCAGGGGGAACCACTGAAGCTTTCTTT,CASSAGGTTEAFF
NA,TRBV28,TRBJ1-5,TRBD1,TGTGCCAGCAGTACCGACAGGGGGCCCCTCAATCAGCCCCAGCATTTT,CASSTDRGPLNQPQHF
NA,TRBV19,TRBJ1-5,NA,TGTGCCAGTAGTATCCCCGGAGAGAGCACATATAGCAATCAGCCCCAGCATTTT,CASSIPGESTYSNQPQHF
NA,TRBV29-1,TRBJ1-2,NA,TGCAGCGTTGATCATGGGGGGCCTGATTATCGAGCTAACTATGGCTACACCTTC,CSVDHGGPDYRANYGYTF
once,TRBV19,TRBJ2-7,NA,TGTGCCAGTAGTCCGGGACTCTTTGGCGAGCAGTACTTC,CASSPGLFGEQYF
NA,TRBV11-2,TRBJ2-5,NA,TGTGCCAGCAGCTACTGGGACTCAGAGACCCAGTACTTC,CASSYWDSETQYF
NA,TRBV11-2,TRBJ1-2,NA,TGTGCCAGCAGCTATTCGGGGGGTGGAGGCTACACCTTC,CASSYSGGGGYTF
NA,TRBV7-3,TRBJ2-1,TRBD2,TGTGCCAGCAGCTTTAGCGGGACTCTGGGGAATGAGCAGTTCTTC,CASSFSGTLGNEQFF
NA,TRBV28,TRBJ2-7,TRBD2,TGTGCCAGCTTCAAAGGAGGACTAGCGGGAGACGAGCAGTACTTC,CASFKGGLAGDEQYF
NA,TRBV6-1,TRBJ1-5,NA,TGTGCCAGCAGTCCTCCCGGAGCCTATTATCAGCCCCAGCATTTT,CASSPPGAYYQPQHF
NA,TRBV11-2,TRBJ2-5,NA,TGTGCCAGCAGCCAGAAGGGCATCCAAGAGACCCAGTACTTC,CASSQKGIQETQYF
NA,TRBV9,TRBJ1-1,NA,TGTGCCAGCAATAACCTGAACACTGAAGCTTTCTTT,CASNNLNTEAFF
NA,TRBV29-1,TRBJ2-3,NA,TGCAGCGTTGTGAAGCGACAAGGGGCAGATACGCAGTATTTT,CSVVKRQGADTQYF
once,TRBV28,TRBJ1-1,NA,TGTGCCAGCAGTTTATTGGCCGGATCGAACACTGAAGCTTTCTTT,CASSLLAGSNTEAFF
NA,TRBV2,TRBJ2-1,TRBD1,TGTGCCAGCAGCCAAAGACAGGGGGCCGATGAGCAGTTCTTC,CASSQRQGADEQFF
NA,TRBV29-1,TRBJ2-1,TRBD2,TGCAGCGTTGATACCTTTGGAGGACTAGAAGCCAATGAGCAGTTCTTC,CSVDTFGGLEANEQFF
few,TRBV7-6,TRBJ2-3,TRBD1,TGTGCCAGCAGCTTAATACTTGGGACAGGGGCAGATACGCAGTATTTT,CASSLILGTGADTQYF
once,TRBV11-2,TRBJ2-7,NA,TGTGCCAGCAGCTATGCAGGTATCACCTACGAGCAGTACTTC,CASSYAGITYEQYF
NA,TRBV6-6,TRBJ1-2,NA,TGTGCCAGCAGCCCTGGCGGCGTCTATGGCTACACCTTC,CASSPGGVYGYTF
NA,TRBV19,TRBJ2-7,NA,TGTGCCAGCGCACAGGGACCTTCCTACGAGCAGTACTTC,CASAQGPSYEQYF
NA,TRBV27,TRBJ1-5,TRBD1,TGTGCCAGCAGTTCAACGAGGGGGCGTCAGCCCCAGCATTTT,CASSSTRGRQPQHF
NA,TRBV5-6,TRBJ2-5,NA,TGTGCCAGCAGCCAACCACAGGGGGGGATCCAGTACTTC,CASSQPQGGIQYF
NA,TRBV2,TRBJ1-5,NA,TGTGCCAGCAGTGAAGTGCCACCTACCTCGGATAGCAATCAGCCCCAGCATTTT,CASSEVPPTSDSNQPQHF
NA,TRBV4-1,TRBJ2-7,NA,TGCGCCAGCAGCCTAAGGCCGCAAAACACCTACCCCTACGAGCAGTACTTC,CASSLRPQNTYPYEQYF
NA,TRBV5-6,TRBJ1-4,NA,TGTGCCAGCAGCTTGGAACCCGAAGGAAAACTGTTTTTT,CASSLEPEGKLFF
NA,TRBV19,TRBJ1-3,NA,TGTGCCAGTAGTCCGGGAATATCTGGAAACACCATATATTTT,CASSPGISGNTIYF
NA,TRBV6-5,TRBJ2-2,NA,TGTGCCGCCGGACGGCTAGCTGCCGGGGAGCTGTTTTTT,CAAGRLAAGELFF
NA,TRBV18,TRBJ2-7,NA,TGTGCCAGCTCACCACAAAAAGGACCGCAATTCGAGCAGTACTTC,CASSPQKGPQFEQYF
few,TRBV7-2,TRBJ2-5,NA,TGTGCCAGCAGCTTAACGGGGGTTAATCAAGAGACCCAGTACTTC,CASSLTGVNQETQYF
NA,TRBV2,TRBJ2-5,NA,TGTGCCAGCAACGGACAGCGAGGGGAGACCCAGTACTTC,CASNGQRGETQYF
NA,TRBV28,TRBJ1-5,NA,TGTGCCAGCAGTTTATTCGGAGGGCGAGGCAATCAGCCCCAGCATTTT,CASSLFGGRGNQPQHF
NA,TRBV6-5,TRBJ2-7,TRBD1,TGTGCCAGCAGTTACTCTTGGACAGGGGGCCACGAGCAGTACTTC,CASSYSWTGGHEQYF
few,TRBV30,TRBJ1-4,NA,TGTGCCTGGAGTCCCGGTAGGAGTGAAAAACTGTTTTTT,CAWSPGRSEKLFF
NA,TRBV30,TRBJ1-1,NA,TGTGCCTGGAGTGTATCGAAGGGAACCTTCATGAACACTGAAGCTTTCTTT,CAWSVSKGTFMNTEAFF
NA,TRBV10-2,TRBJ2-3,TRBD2,TGCGCCAGCAGGCGGGAGGCTCGCACAGATACGCAGTATTTT,CASRREARTDTQYF
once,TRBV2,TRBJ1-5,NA,TGTGCCAGCAGTCCAGACAGTCCCCGCCACTACAATCAGCCCCAGCATTTT,CASSPDSPRHYNQPQHF
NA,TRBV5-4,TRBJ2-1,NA,TGTGCCAGCAGCTTGGGGGAGAATGAGCAGTTCTTC,CASSLGENEQFF
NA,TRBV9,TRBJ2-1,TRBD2,TGTGCCAGCAGCGTAGAGGATACTAGCGGGGGGATTCGGGACTCCTACAATGAGCAGTTCTTC,CASSVEDTSGGIRDSYNEQFF
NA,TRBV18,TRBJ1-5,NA,TGTGCCAGCTCACCAGGGGTCAATCAGCCCCAGCATTTT,CASSPGVNQPQHF
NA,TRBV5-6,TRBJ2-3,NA,TGTGCCAGCACCCGGACAGATATCACAGATACGCAGTATTTT,CASTRTDITDTQYF